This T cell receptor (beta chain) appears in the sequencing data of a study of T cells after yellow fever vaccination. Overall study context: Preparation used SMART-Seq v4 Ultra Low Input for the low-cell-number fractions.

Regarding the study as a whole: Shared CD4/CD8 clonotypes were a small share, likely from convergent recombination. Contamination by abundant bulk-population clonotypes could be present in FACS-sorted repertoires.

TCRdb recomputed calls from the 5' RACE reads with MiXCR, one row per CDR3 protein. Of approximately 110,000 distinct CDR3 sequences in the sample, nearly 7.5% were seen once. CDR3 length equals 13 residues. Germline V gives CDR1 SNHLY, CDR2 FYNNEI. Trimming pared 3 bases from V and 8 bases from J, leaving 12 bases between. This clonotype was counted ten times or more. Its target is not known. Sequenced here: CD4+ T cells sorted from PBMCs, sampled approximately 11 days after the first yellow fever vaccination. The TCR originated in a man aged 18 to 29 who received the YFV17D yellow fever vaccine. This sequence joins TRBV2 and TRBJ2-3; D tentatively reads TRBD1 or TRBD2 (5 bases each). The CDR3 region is CASSDGTGATQYF. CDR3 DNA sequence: TGTGCCAGCAGTGATGGGACCGGAGCTACGCAGTATTTT. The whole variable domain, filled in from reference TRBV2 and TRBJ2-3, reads EPEVTQTPSHQVTQMGQEVILRCVPISNHLYFYWYRQILGQKVEFLVSFYNNEISEKSEIFDDQFSVERPDGSNFTLKIRSTKLEDSAMYFCASSDGTGATQYFGPGTRLTVL.